One sample yielded the 32 T cell receptor beta chains listed below, sequenced in a study of cytomegalovirus exposure and HLA in healthy donors. The primer mix had 60 Vbeta and 13 Jbeta primers. The data were produced by immunoSEQ multiplex PCR, yet TCRdb's version contains in-frame clones alone and is incomplete. The sample comprises 200,000 to 250,000 clones, approximately 88% of which are singletons, and under 0.85% rests with the top ten. Sample: PBMCs. These receptors were collected from a boy between 2 and 10 years old in good health and CMV-seronegative.

The chain combines TRBV5-6 with TRBJ2-7, with 8 bases matching TRBD2. After removal of 3 bases from V and 5 bases from J, the junction contained 10 bases not matched to a gene. Germline V CDR1 and CDR2: SGHDT, YYEEEE. The CDR3 extends over 15 amino acids. The CDR3 is CASSWISGRGHEQYF. The CDR3 nucleotides read TGTGCCAGCAGCTGGATAAGCGGGAGAGGCCACGAGCAGTACTTC. The full variable domain, in which reference TRBV5-6 and TRBJ2-7 provide the parts outside the CDR3, is DAGVTQSPTHLIKTRGQQVTLRCSPKSGHDTVSWYQQALGQGPQFIFQYYEEEERQRGNFPDRFSGHQFPNYSSELNVNALLLGDSALYLCASSWISGRGHEQYFGPGTRLTVT.

The chain couples TRBV11-2 to TRBJ1-1; D possibly corresponds to TRBD1 (5 bases). The CDR3 totals 15 residues. V was shortened by 1 base and J by 1 base, with 10 bases between the two germline ends. CDR1 is SGHAT and CDR2 is FQNNGV in the germline V gene. The CDR3 bases are TGTGCCAGCAGCTTAGTAGGGGCTTCGAACACTGAAGCTTTCTTT. This encodes CASSLVGASNTEAFF. The full variable domain, rest sourced from reference TRBV11-2 and TRBJ1-1, is EAGVAQSPRYKIIEKRQSVAFWCNPISGHATLYWYQQILGQGPKLLIQFQNNGVVDDSQLPKDRFSAERLKGVDSTLKIQPAKLEDSAVYLCASSLVGASNTEAFFGQGTRLTVV.

The chain carries TRBV2 and TRBJ1-2, with D perhaps TRBD1 (5 bases). Germline assignment: CDR1 SNHLY and CDR2 FYNNEI. The CDR3 consists of 14 residues. Trimming took off 1 base at V and 6 bases at J, with 12 bases between the two ends. CDR3 sequence: CASSEDAGPDGYTF. The CDR3 DNA reads as TGTGCCAGCAGTGAAGACGCGGGGCCGGATGGCTACACCTTC.

In regard to this clone: Different DNA sequences within this sample yield the same CDR3. The chain employs TRBV27 and TRBJ2-1, with 13 positions matching TRBD2. Germline values: CDR1 MNHEY, CDR2 SMNVEV (reference sequence). V lost 6 bases, J lost 5 bases, and 4 bases stayed unmatched. The CDR3 is made up of 15 amino acids. CDR3 nucleotide sequence: TGTGCCAGCAGCTCCGGGACTAGCGGGAACAATGAGCAGTTCTTC. This codes for CASSSGTSGNNEQFF.

This chain connects TRBV2 to TRBJ2-1; D not certain. Trimming shortened V by 6 bases and J by 5 bases, and 5 bases separated the two germline ends. CDR1 and CDR2 from the germline V gene are SNHLY and FYNNEI. There are 11 residues in the CDR3. The CDR3, as DNA: TGTGCCAGCAGCCCGGACAATGAGCAGTTCTTC. This translates into CASSPDNEQFF.

The J gene is TRBJ2-3, the V gene TRBV7-9, with 11 bases matching TRBD2. This CDR3 is built from 16 residues. From germline, CDR1 is SEHNR and CDR2 FQNEAQ (reference sequence). Trimming took 4 bases from V and 5 from J; bases not matched to a gene: 8. The chain's CDR3 is CASSSPTSGVIDTQYF. In DNA, the CDR3 is TGTGCCAGCAGCTCTCCGACTAGCGGGGTAATAGATACGCAGTATTTT.

The chain employs TRBV19 and TRBJ2-1; 7 nucleotides match TRBD2. CDR3 length equals 14 residues. V lost 4 bases and J lost 8; bases outside the gene matches: 8. Per germline, CDR1 LNHDA and CDR2 SQIVND (reference sequence). The CDR3 sequence is CASSNSGVGDEQFF. CDR3 in DNA: TGTGCCAGTAGTAACAGCGGGGTGGGCGATGAGCAGTTCTTC.

This chain links TRBV29-1 with TRBJ2-3; the match to TRBD2 covers 13 bases. CDR1 is SQVTM, CDR2 ANQGSEA, per germline. This CDR3 is 21 amino acids long. The trim removed 4 bases at V and 8 bases at J, leaving 27 bases unmatched. DNA of the CDR3: TGCAGCGTTGCTGGGTACCTTTTAGGACTAGCGGGAGAAGAGGGAGCGAGTACGCAGTATTTT. Protein: CSVAGYLLGLAGEEGASTQYF.

The chain carries TRBV27 and TRBJ2-3; possibly TRBD1 for D (5 bases). There are 13 residues in the CDR3. V lost 0 bases to trimming and J lost 9 bases, with 10 bases between them. Germline CDR1 and CDR2: MNHEY and SMNVEV (reference sequence). The CDR3 DNA reads TGTGCCAGCAGTTTATCCAGGGTAGGCACGCAGTATTTT. As protein: CASSLSRVGTQYF.

The V call is TRBV5-1, the J call TRBJ2-5; TRBD2 might be the D (5 bases). Germline CDR1 SGHRS, CDR2 YFSETQ. V lost 1 base, J lost 3 bases, and 7 bases lay in between. The CDR3 spans 13 residues. For the CDR3, the DNA is TGCGCCAGCAGCTTGTACGGGGAAGAGACCCAGTACTTC. Amino acids: CASSLYGEETQYF.

This clone was seen only a few times. The chain couples TRBV10-3 to TRBJ1-1, with 9 bases lining up with TRBD1. This CDR3 comprises 17 residues. Germline V gives CDR1 ENHRY, CDR2 SYGVKD. With V trimmed by 3 bases and J by 4 bases, 12 bases remained unmatched. In nucleotides, the CDR3 is TGTGCCATCAGTGACCCTCCGGGACAGGGAAGCAGCACTGAAGCTTTCTTT. Protein sequence: CAISDPPGQGSSTEAFF.

In regard to this clone: The DNA is omitted, as the CDR3 cannot be located on it reliably, and the CDR3 follows TCRdb's listing. The chain is built from TRBV23-1 and TRBJ2-7; the D call in the table, TRBD1, was not verified against the DNA. TRBV23-1 is marked as an open reading frame, function uncertain. Counting both end residues, the CDR3 totals 16 amino acids. The CDR3 sequence: CASSTSPGQGVYEQYF.

V gene TRBV5-1 combines with J gene TRBJ1-1, with 9 nucleotides matching TRBD1. CDR1 and CDR2 from the germline V gene are SGHRS and YFSETQ. CDR3 length: 16 amino acids. J lost 7 bases, V lost 1 base, and 11 bases had no gene match. As DNA, the CDR3 is TGCGCCAGCAGCTTGCGGACAGGGGTGGGGAATGATGAAGCTTTCTTT. Protein product: CASSLRTGVGNDEAFF.

The chain uses TRBV6-1 and TRBJ1-1, with a possible D match to TRBD1 (6 bases). Between the trimmed V and J ends, which lost 5 bases and 0 bases, there was a span of 7 bases. CDR1 and CDR2 from the germline V gene are MNHNS and SASEGT. This CDR3 has 13 amino acids. The CDR3 loop is CASSPGVNTEAFF. The CDR3 DNA sequence: TGTGCCAGCAGTCCAGGGGTGAACACTGAAGCTTTCTTT.

V is TRBV2 and J is TRBJ2-3; 7 nucleotides match TRBD2. The length of the CDR3 is 15 residues. V shed 7 bases and J 4 bases; nucleotides not matched to a gene: 11. Germline values: CDR1 SNHLY, CDR2 FYNNEI. The CDR3 sequence is CASNQVSGKADTQYF. DNA for the CDR3: TGTGCCAGCAATCAAGTAAGCGGGAAGGCAGATACGCAGTATTTT. The whole variable domain, remainder taken from reference TRBV2 and TRBJ2-3, is EPEVTQTPSHQVTQMGQEVILRCVPISNHLYFYWYRQILGQKVEFLVSFYNNEISEKSEIFDDQFSVERPDGSNFTLKIRSTKLEDSAMYFCASNQVSGKADTQYFGPGTRLTVL.

This chain uses TRBV7-6 with TRBJ1-6; D gene ambiguous. Trimming left V 5 bases short and J 9 bases short, with 17 bases between. Germline assignment: CDR1 SGHVS and CDR2 FNYEAQ. CDR3 size: 15 residues. The CDR3 is CASSPSGNEGSPLHF. The CDR3 DNA is TGTGCCAGCAGCCCGTCCGGGAACGAGGGTTCACCCCTCCACTTT.

The CDR3 region is CASSLVRDRVREQYF. The CDR3 DNA sequence: TGTGCCAGCAGCTTAGTGCGGGACAGGGTGCGCGAGCAGTACTTC. V gene TRBV7-9 combines with J gene TRBJ2-7; 9 bases match TRBD1. Unmatched junction bases numbered 7, after V lost 1 base and J lost 6 bases. CDR1 is SEHNR, CDR2 FQNEAQ, per germline (reference sequence). The CDR3 sequence is 15 residues long.

The V and J genes are TRBV5-1 and TRBJ2-1; D not certain. V lost 0 bases and J 5 bases, leaving 6 bases between the germline ends. The CDR3 is 13 amino acids. Germline V gives CDR1 SGHRS, CDR2 YFSETQ. The CDR3 DNA is TGCGCCAGCAGCTTGGGCGTAAACAATGAGCAGTTCTTC. Its protein product is CASSLGVNNEQFF.

CDR3 in DNA: TGTGCCAGCAGAGGGGGCGCATGGACTGAAGCTTTCTTT. Amino acids: CASRGGAWTEAFF. This chain connects TRBV6-1 to TRBJ1-1; 7 bases map to TRBD1. The CDR3 runs 13 residues. With 6 bases clipped from V and 5 bases from J, the junction kept 6 bases outside the gene matches. Germline values: CDR1 MNHNS, CDR2 SASEGT.

J is TRBJ1-2 and V is TRBV6-5, with a tentative D call TRBD1 (6 bases). This CDR3 has 14 residues. Per the germline V gene, CDR1 is MNHEY and CDR2 is SVGAGI. V was trimmed by 6 bases and J by 5 bases, leaving 16 bases between them. DNA of the CDR3: TGTGCCAGCAGCTACGGGGGCACCTCATATGGCTACACCTTC. It yields the protein CASSYGGTSYGYTF.

This clone was seen a few times. V is TRBV29-1 and J is TRBJ2-7; no clear D. Trimming pared 2 bases from V and 4 bases from J, leaving 6 bases between. CDR1 and CDR2 from the germline V gene are SQVTM and ANQGSEA. The CDR3 consists of 11 residues. The CDR3 is CSVETGYEQYF. The CDR3 DNA follows: TGCAGCGTTGAAACGGGTTACGAGCAGTACTTC.

This sequence joins TRBV28 and TRBJ1-5; D not resolved. V was clipped by 5 bases and J by 2 bases, with 4 bases between them. The CDR3 runs to 12 residues. In germline, CDR1 is MDHEN, CDR2 SYDVKM. In nucleotides, the CDR3 is TGTGCCAGCAGTAGCGGCAATCAGCCCCAGCATTTT. This codes for CASSSGNQPQHF.

The genes are TRBV5-1 and TRBJ2-7; possibly TRBD1 for D (6 bases). CDR1 is SGHRS, CDR2 YFSETQ, per germline. Deletions cut 6 bases from V and 2 bases from J, with 15 bases between. This CDR3 region has 14 residues. The CDR3 DNA reads as TGCGCCAGCACCACCGACAGGCCACCCTACGAGCAGTACTTC. Translation: CASTTDRPPYEQYF.

The rearrangement links TRBV6-4 to TRBJ2-1, with 14 bases aligning to TRBD2. Germline V gene lookup returns CDR1 MRHNA and CDR2 SNTAGT. CDR3 length: 18 residues. After removal of 6 bases from V and 6 bases from J, the junction contained 13 bases not matched to a gene. This chain's CDR3 is CASSRLAGGGGLSNEQFF. CDR3 in DNA: TGTGCCAGCAGCCGACTAGCGGGGGGGGGAGGGCTGAGCAATGAGCAGTTCTTC.

The V gene is TRBV13, the J gene TRBJ2-5; 12 positions match TRBD2. The CDR3 spans 16 residues. After removal of 3 bases from V and 3 bases from J, the junction contained 5 bases not matched to a gene. From germline, CDR1 is PRHDT and CDR2 FYEKMQ (reference sequence). The CDR3 loop reads CASSFLAGGQEETQYF. CDR3 bases: TGTGCCAGCAGCTTCCTAGCGGGGGGGCAGGAAGAGACCCAGTACTTC.

This clone was seen a handful of times. J is TRBJ1-3 and V is TRBV10-3, with D possibly matching TRBD1 (6 bases). Germline lookup yields CDR1 ENHRY and CDR2 SYGVKD. CDR3 length: 17 amino acids. Trimming stripped 0 bases from V and 0 bases from J, with 12 bases between. The CDR3 loop is CAISESEDRISGNTIYF. CDR3 DNA: TGTGCCATCAGTGAGTCTGAGGACAGAATCTCTGGAAACACCATATATTTT.

The genes are TRBV5-1 and TRBJ1-1; D perhaps matches TRBD1 (6 bases). This CDR3 has 16 residues. V was clipped by 3 bases and J by 3 bases, with 18 bases between them. Germline V gives CDR1 SGHRS, CDR2 YFSETQ. The CDR3 DNA follows: TGCGCCAGCAGCTCAGACCGGACAGCAAAGCACACTGAAGCTTTCTTT. As protein: CASSSDRTAKHTEAFF.

This clone was recorded a few times. The chain has TRBV5-1 and TRBJ2-7; 9 bases map to TRBD1. Losses at the gene ends were 4 bases for V and 5 bases for J; bases not matched to a gene: 7. CDR1 is SGHRS and CDR2 is YFSETQ in the germline V gene. CDR3 length: 14 amino acids. The chain's CDR3 is CASSRGQGPDEQYF. CDR3 sequence (DNA): TGCGCCAGCAGCAGGGGACAGGGTCCCGACGAGCAGTACTTC.

The CDR3 protein is CASSKGDGYTF. The CDR3 nucleotides are TGTGCCAGCAGCAAAGGGGATGGCTACACCTTC. The chain links TRBV7-9 to TRBJ1-2; TRBD1 might be the D (5 bases). The CDR3 covers 11 residues. Trimming stripped 5 bases from V and 6 bases from J, with 7 bases between. Looked up from germline, CDR1 is SEHNR and CDR2 is FQNEAQ (reference sequence).

The chain uses TRBV15 and TRBJ2-7, with TRBD1 matching over 9 bases. V was pared by 9 bases and J by 6 bases, with 9 bases of the junction left unmatched. The CDR3 totals 13 residues. Germline lookup yields CDR1 LNHNV and CDR2 YYDKDF (reference sequence). In DNA, the CDR3 is TGTGCCACGGGCCCGGGACAGGGAGGCGAGCAGTACTTC. It is translated as CATGPGQGGEQYF.

The chain couples TRBV19 to TRBJ2-1, with 7 bases that match TRBD2. Germline V CDR1 and CDR2: LNHDA, SQIVND (reference sequence). This CDR3 has 15 residues. Trimming cost V 5 bases and J 4 bases; bases outside gene matches: 8. The CDR3 bases are TGTGCCAGTAGTGCCCTAGCGGAACCTTACAATGAGCAGTTCTTC. It codes for CASSALAEPYNEQFF.

The CDR3 nucleotides read TGTGCCAGCAGTTCCAGGACAGGGAAGGTGTCCGGCTACACCTTC. Protein sequence: CASSSRTGKVSGYTF. The chain joins TRBV6-5 to TRBJ1-2; 8 bases align to TRBD1. V was pared by 4 bases and J by 8 bases, with 12 bases of the junction left unmatched. Germline V gene lookup returns CDR1 MNHEY and CDR2 SVGAGI. This CDR3 spans 15 amino acids.